This note documents a single T cell receptor beta chain sequence. Its antigen is currently unknown. This entry belongs to a study of spatial heterogeneity in lung cancer. Points from the study as a whole: Blood contained ubiquitous expanded tumor TCRs more at resection than at follow-up.

Described time point: blood at routine non-recurrence follow-up after resection. On each TCR cDNA molecule, a unique molecular identifier was present. TCRdb called the 5' RACE reads again in MiXCR, with one record for every CDR3 protein. Among about 94,000 distinct CDR3 sequences, 19% were seen once, and the ten largest hold 21%. The germline CDR1 and CDR2 sequences are MNHEY and SVGAGI. V was clipped by 2 bases and J by 13 bases, with 9 bases between them. CDR3 size: 12 residues. The sequences come from PBMCs, collected at follow-up. The chain has TRBV6-5 and TRBJ1-6; D not resolved. The origin of this receptor is a male donor with early-stage non-small cell lung cancer. As DNA, the CDR3 is TGTGCCAGCAGTTACCGGGGAGGTCCCCTCCACTTT. It translates to CASSYRGGPLHF.